These 18 T cell receptor beta chains originate from one sample sequenced in a study of blood T cell repertoires in COVID-19. Profiling relied on immunoSEQ multiplex PCR, and the TCRdb table lists in-frame clones only, not all of them. Seen here are 130,000 to 150,000 clones, 84% observed once, and the top ten hold around 6.8%. The specimen sequenced was peripheral blood. These receptors were obtained from a human donor in a cohort sampled during active COVID-19.

This sequence joins TRBV10-3 and TRBJ1-1; TRBD1 is a possible D gene (5 bases). The V and J ends lost 10 bases and 0 bases respectively, with 9 bases between them. The V gene's germline CDR1 is ENHRY and CDR2 SYGVKD. CDR3 length equals 12 residues. The CDR3 DNA follows: TGTGCCAGTAAGGGGATGAACACTGAAGCTTTCTTT. It translates to CASKGMNTEAFF.

The rearrangement joins TRBV20-1 to TRBJ2-2; TRBD1 might be the D (6 bases). Germline-derived CDR1 and CDR2 are DFQATT and SNEGSKA (reference sequence). The CDR3 is made up of 18 amino acids. The V and J ends lost 3 bases and 7 bases respectively, with 27 bases between them. The CDR3, as DNA: TGCAGTGCTAGTAGGGGGACCGGGCCATTGGATTTGGGCGGGGAGCTGTTTTTT. It codes for CSASRGTGPLDLGGELFF.

The chain has TRBV12-3 or TRBV12-4 and TRBJ2-3, with D possibly being TRBD1 (5 bases). CDR3 length: 13 residues. The V end lost 4 bases, the J end lost 4 bases, and 9 bases lay between the germline ends. Here the CDR3 DNA reads TGTGCCAGCAGTTCAGGGCCCCCAGATACGCAGTATTTT. This sequence encodes CASSSGPPDTQYF.

This rearrangement joins TRBV7-2 to TRBJ2-1; D not resolved. V lost 0 bases, J lost 9 bases, and 9 bases lay in between. The CDR3 spans 13 residues. Germline CDR1 is SGHTA and CDR2 is FQGNSA. CDR3 loop: CASSLAIHIEQFF. The CDR3 DNA follows: TGTGCCAGCAGCTTAGCCATCCACATTGAGCAGTTCTTC.

This rearrangement joins TRBV6-5 to TRBJ1-2; D remains ambiguous. Germline lookup yields CDR1 MNHEY and CDR2 SVGAGI. V lost 0 bases to trimming and J lost 8 bases, with 13 bases between them. The CDR3 runs to 14 residues. The CDR3, as DNA: TGTGCCAGCAGTTACTCGATAATGGGAGAGGGCTACACCTTC. Its translation is CASSYSIMGEGYTF.

J is TRBJ1-5 and V is TRBV15; TRBD1 matches at 7 bases. The germline CDR1 and CDR2 sequences are LNHNV and YYDKDF (reference sequence). The CDR3 has 15 residues. Trimming at V came to 0 bases and at J to 3 bases, leaving 2 bases not matched to a gene. The CDR3 sequence: CATSREQGNNQPQHF. CDR3 in DNA: TGTGCCACCAGCAGAGAACAGGGGAACAATCAGCCCCAGCATTTT.

V is TRBV6-5 and J is TRBJ1-2; D perhaps matches TRBD1 (5 bases). The CDR3 has 14 amino acids. CDR1 and CDR2 from the germline V gene are MNHEY and SVGAGI. V shed 2 bases and J shed 5 bases, with 12 bases lying between them. DNA for the CDR3: TGTGCCAGCAGTTACGGAGGGGATCCTTATGGCTACACCTTC. Its protein product is CASSYGGDPYGYTF.

V is TRBV24-1 and J is TRBJ2-3; 10 bases agree with TRBD1. Germline CDR1 reads KGHDR; CDR2 reads SFDVKD. The CDR3 totals 18 residues. The J segment lost 5 bases and the V segment lost 0 bases, leaving 10 bases of the junction unmatched. The CDR3 sequence is CATSDLHPDRGYRDTQYF. For the CDR3, the DNA is TGTGCCACCAGTGATTTGCATCCGGACAGGGGGTATAGAGATACGCAGTATTTT.

The gene calls are TRBV9 and TRBJ1-3; tentatively, D is TRBD1 (5 bases). CDR3 size: 15 residues. Germline V gene lookup returns CDR1 SGDLS and CDR2 YYNGEE. V was pared by 4 bases and J by 0 bases, with 11 bases between. This CDR3 reads CASSPRQGSGNTIYF. DNA of the CDR3: TGTGCCAGCAGCCCGAGGCAGGGCTCTGGAAACACCATATATTTT.

This rearrangement joins TRBV9 to TRBJ2-4, with 11 bases fitting TRBD1. Germline V gives CDR1 SGDLS, CDR2 YYNGEE. V shed 5 bases and J 7 bases; nucleotides not matched to a gene: 5. The CDR3 is 14 residues long. The chain's CDR3 is CASSIGQGANIQYF. The DNA for the CDR3 is TGTGCCAGCAGTATCGGACAGGGGGCGAACATTCAGTACTTC.

Regarding this clone: Different DNA sequences within this sample yield the same CDR3. The chain recombines TRBV3-1 (or the pseudogene TRBV3-2) with TRBJ1-5; D is perhaps TRBD1 (5 bases). CDR1 is LGHDT, CDR2 YNNKEL, per germline (reference sequence). This CDR3 comprises 13 residues. Trimming left V 0 bases short and J 5 bases short, with 5 bases between. The CDR3 region is CASSQDRDQPQHF. The CDR3 coding sequence is TGTGCCAGCAGCCAAGACAGGGATCAGCCCCAGCATTTT.

This clone was seen once. This chain joins TRBV15 and TRBJ2-7, with no clear D. Germline lookup yields CDR1 LNHNV and CDR2 YYDKDF (reference sequence). The CDR3 covers 14 residues. Between the trimmed V and J ends, which lost 3 bases and 2 bases, there was a span of 11 bases. CDR3 coding DNA: TGTGCCACCAGCAGCGTAGCCGGCGCCTACGAGCAGTACTTC. It is translated as CATSSVAGAYEQYF.

V and J are TRBV3-1 (or the pseudogene TRBV3-2) and TRBJ2-4; possible D gene TRBD2, 6 bases. CDR3 size: 17 residues. Germline V lookup: CDR1 LGHDT, CDR2 YNNKEL (reference sequence). The germline V and J ends were trimmed by 4 bases and 0 bases, with 16 bases remaining between them. The CDR3 reads CASSLSTGVRAKNIQYF. The CDR3 DNA is TGTGCCAGCAGCCTCTCCACGGGGGTACGAGCCAAAAACATTCAGTACTTC.

This clone appeared a single time. J is TRBJ2-3 and V is TRBV5-1; D is possibly TRBD1 (6 bases). CDR1 and CDR2 from the germline V gene are SGHRS and YFSETQ. The CDR3 spans 15 residues. Trimming took off 0 bases at V and 2 bases at J, with 10 bases between the two ends. CDR3 coding DNA: TGCGCCAGCAGCTTGGTGGGGGCCCTCACAGATACGCAGTATTTT. Encoded protein: CASSLVGALTDTQYF.

The rearrangement joins TRBV7-9 to TRBJ1-2; no clear D. V shed 2 bases and J shed 5 bases, with 12 bases lying between them. Germline V CDR1 and CDR2: SEHNR, FQNEAQ (reference sequence). The CDR3 spans 14 residues. This CDR3 is CASSLSAAPYGYTF. CDR3 in DNA: TGTGCCAGCAGCTTATCGGCAGCGCCTTATGGCTACACCTTC.

The chain's CDR3 is CASSPLGQYATNEKLFF. CDR3 coding DNA: TGTGCCAGCTCACCACTGGGACAGTACGCAACTAATGAAAAACTGTTTTTT. The chain recombines TRBV18 with TRBJ1-4; 7 nucleotides agree with TRBD1. With 1 base clipped from V and 0 bases from J, the junction kept 5 bases outside the gene matches. Per germline, CDR1 KGHSH and CDR2 LQKENI. This CDR3 comprises 17 residues.

V usage is TRBV12-3 or TRBV12-4 and J usage is TRBJ1-2; D remains unclear. The CDR3 consists of 12 residues. V was trimmed by 3 bases and J by 7 bases, leaving 9 bases between them. The CDR3 DNA reads as TGTGCCAGCAGTTTCGATACGGGTGGCTACACCTTC. This codes for CASSFDTGGYTF.

The chain carries TRBV28 and TRBJ1-2, with 7 positions matching TRBD1. The V segment lost 5 bases and the J segment 8 bases; nucleotides outside the gene matches: 14. Germline CDR1 is MDHEN and CDR2 is SYDVKM. The CDR3 is 15 residues long. The CDR3 nucleotides are TGTGCCAGCAGTCTACTGACAGGGATGGGTTACGGCTACACCTTC. Its translation: CASSLLTGMGYGYTF.